This TCR beta chain is from a study of blood T cell repertoires in COVID-19. The CDR3 extends over 19 amino acids. Germline assignment: CDR1 GTSNPN and CDR2 SVGIG (reference sequence). Germline trimming cut 3 bases from V and 0 bases from J; bases unmatched to any gene: 15. The repertoire was sequenced with immunoSEQ multiplex PCR; TCRdb's copy has only in-frame clones and lacks some. The sample has roughly 110,000 clones, roughly 84% seen once. This clone was observed once. This chain connects TRBV30 to TRBJ1-2, with TRBD1 identical over 11 bases. The sequencing sample was made of peripheral blood. This TCR was sampled from a human donor in a cohort sampled during active COVID-19. Written as DNA, the CDR3 is TGTGCCTGGAGCGATCTGGTCCCGGGACAGGGGGGGGCTAACTATGGCTACACCTTC. Its translation: CAWSDLVPGQGGANYGYTF.